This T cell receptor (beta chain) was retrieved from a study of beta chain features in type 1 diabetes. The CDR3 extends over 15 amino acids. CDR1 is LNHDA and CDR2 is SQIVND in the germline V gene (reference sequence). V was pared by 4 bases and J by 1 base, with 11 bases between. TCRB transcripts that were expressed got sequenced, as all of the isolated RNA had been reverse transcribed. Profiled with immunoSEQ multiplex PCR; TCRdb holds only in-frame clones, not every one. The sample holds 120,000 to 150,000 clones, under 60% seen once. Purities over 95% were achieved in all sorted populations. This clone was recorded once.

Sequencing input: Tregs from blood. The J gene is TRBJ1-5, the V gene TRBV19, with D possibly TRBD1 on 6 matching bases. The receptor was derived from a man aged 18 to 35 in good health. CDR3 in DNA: TGTGCCAGTAGTAGGAAGACAGGAAGCAATCAGCCCCAGCATTTT. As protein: CASSRKTGSNQPQHF.